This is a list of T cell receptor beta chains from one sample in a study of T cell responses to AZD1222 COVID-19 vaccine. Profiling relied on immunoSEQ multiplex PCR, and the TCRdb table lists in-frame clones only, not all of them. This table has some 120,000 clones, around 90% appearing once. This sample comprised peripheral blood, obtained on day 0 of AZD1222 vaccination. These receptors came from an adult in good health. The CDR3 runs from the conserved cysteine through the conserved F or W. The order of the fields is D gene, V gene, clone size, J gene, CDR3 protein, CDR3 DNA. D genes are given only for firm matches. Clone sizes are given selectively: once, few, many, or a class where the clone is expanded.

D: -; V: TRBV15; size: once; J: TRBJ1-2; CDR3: CATTEGQSSNYGYTF; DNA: TGTGCCACCACCGAGGGTCAGTCTTCTAACTATGGCTACACCTTC
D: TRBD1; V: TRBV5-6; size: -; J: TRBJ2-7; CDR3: CASSFGTVNYEQYF; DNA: TGTGCCAGCAGCTTTGGGACAGTTAACTACGAGCAGTACTTC
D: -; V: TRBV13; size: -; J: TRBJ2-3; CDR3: CASRVQASTDTQYF; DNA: TGTGCCAGCAGGGTACAGGCGAGCACAGATACGCAGTATTTT
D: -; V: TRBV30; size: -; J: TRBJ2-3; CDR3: CAWSVWGGPQTDTQYF; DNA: TGTGCCTGGAGTGTATGGGGCGGCCCCCAAACAGATACGCAGTATTTT
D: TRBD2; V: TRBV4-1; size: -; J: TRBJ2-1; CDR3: CASSSKLADYNEQFF; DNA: TGCGCCAGCAGCTCTAAACTAGCGGACTACAATGAGCAGTTCTTC
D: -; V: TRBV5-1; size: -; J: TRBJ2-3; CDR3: CASSPDLGRRADTQYF; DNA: TGCGCCAGCAGCCCGGATCTGGGGCGGAGGGCAGATACGCAGTATTTT
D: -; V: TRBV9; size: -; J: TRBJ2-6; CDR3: CASSVARPGLPGSGANVLTF; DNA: TGTGCCAGCAGCGTAGCCCGTCCGGGACTCCCTGGCTCTGGGGCCAACGTCCTGACTTTC
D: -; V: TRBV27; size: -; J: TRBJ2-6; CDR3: CASSFKGSGANVLTF; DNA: TGTGCCAGCAGTTTTAAGGGGTCTGGGGCCAACGTCCTGACTTTC
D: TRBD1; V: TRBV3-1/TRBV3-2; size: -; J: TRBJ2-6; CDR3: CASRPGQGVHGANVLTF; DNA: TGTGCCAGCCGACCTGGACAGGGGGTCCATGGGGCCAACGTCCTGACTTTC
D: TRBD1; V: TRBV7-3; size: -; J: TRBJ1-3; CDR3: CASSPGGNSGNTIYF; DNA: TGTGCCAGCAGCCCAGGGGGTAACTCTGGAAACACCATATATTTT
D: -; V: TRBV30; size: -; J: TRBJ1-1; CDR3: CAWSVVGGGEGETEAFF; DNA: TGTGCCTGGAGTGTAGTTGGGGGCGGAGAGGGAGAAACTGAAGCTTTCTTT
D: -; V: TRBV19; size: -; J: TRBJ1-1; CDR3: CASSIDGRRMNTEAFF; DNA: TGTGCCAGTAGTATAGATGGACGGAGAATGAACACTGAAGCTTTCTTT
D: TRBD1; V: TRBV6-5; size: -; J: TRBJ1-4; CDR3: CASSFPGQSNEKLFF; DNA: TGTGCCAGCAGTTTCCCGGGACAGAGTAATGAAAAACTGTTTTTT
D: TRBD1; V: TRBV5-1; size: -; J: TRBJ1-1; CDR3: CASSYRTGDRASRNTEAFF; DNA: TGCGCCAGCAGCTACCGGACCGGGGACAGAGCTTCGAGGAACACTGAAGCTTTCTTT
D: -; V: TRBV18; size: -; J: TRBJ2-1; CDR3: CASSPPTANYNEQFF; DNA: TGTGCCAGCTCACCACCAACAGCAAACTACAATGAGCAGTTCTTC
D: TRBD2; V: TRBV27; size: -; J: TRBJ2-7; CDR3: CASSDSGLNSYEQYF; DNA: TGTGCCAGCAGCGATAGCGGGCTCAACTCCTACGAGCAGTACTTC
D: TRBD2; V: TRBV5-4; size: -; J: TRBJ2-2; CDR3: CASTSGITTGELFF; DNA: TGTGCCAGCACTAGCGGGATTACCACCGGGGAGCTGTTTTTT
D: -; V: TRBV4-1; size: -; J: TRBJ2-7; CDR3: CASSRDVTLRGGGVVYEQYF; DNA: TGCGCCAGCAGCCGAGATGTCACGCTAAGGGGGGGAGGGGTCGTCTACGAGCAGTACTTC
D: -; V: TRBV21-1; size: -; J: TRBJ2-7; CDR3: CASSKGKRVSYEQYF; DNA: TGTGCCAGCAGCAAAGGGAAGCGGGTCTCCTACGAGCAGTACTTC
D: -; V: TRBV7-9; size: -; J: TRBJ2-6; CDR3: CASSLGGRTTANVLTF; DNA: TGTGCCAGCAGCTTAGGAGGACGGACCACGGCCAACGTCCTGACTTTC
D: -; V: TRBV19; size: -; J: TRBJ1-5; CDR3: CASPQWDGYNQPQHF; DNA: TGTGCCAGTCCCCAATGGGACGGATACAATCAGCCCCAGCATTTT
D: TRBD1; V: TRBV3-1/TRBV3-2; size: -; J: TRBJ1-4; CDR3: CASSQRRTTGHEKLFF; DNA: TGTGCCAGCAGCCAAAGAAGGACGACAGGGCATGAAAAACTGTTTTTT
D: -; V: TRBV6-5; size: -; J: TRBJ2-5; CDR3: CASSYGDARETQYF; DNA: TGTGCCAGCAGTTACGGCGATGCGAGGGAGACCCAGTACTTC
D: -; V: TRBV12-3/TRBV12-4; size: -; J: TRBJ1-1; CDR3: CASSGRENTEAFF; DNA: TGTGCCAGCAGTGGACGGGAGAACACTGAAGCTTTCTTT
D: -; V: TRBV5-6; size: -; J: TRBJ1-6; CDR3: CASSLGRLNSPLHF; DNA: TGTGCCAGCAGCCTGGGACGGTTAAATTCACCCCTCCACTTT
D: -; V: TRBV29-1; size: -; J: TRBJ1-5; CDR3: CSVGEGQPQHF; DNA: TGCAGCGTTGGTGAGGGTCAGCCCCAGCATTTT
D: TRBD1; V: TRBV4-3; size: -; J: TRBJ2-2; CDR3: CASTGQGLHTGELFF; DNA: TGCGCCAGCACAGGACAGGGGCTCCACACCGGGGAGCTGTTTTTT
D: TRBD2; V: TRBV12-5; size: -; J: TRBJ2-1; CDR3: CASGLSKTSGGNEQFF; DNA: TGTGCTAGTGGTTTGTCCAAAACTAGCGGAGGCAATGAGCAGTTCTTC
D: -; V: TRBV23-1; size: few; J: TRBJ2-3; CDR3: CASSQSFLTDTQYF; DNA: TGCGCCAGCAGTCAATCGTTCCTCACAGATACGCAGTATTTT
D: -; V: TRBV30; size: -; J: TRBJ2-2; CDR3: CAWSGTSPGELFF; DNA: TGTGCCTGGAGTGGGACATCTCCCGGGGAGCTGTTTTTT
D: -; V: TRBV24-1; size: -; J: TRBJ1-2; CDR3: CATSDPRGGDYGYTF; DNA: TGTGCCACCAGTGACCCCCGGGGAGGGGACTATGGCTACACCTTC
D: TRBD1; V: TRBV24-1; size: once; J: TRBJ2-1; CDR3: CATSDQIRTGGAYNEQFF; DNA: TGTGCCACCAGTGACCAAATTCGGACAGGGGGCGCCTACAATGAGCAGTTCTTC
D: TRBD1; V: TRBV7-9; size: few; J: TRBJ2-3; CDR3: CASSPPDRETDTQYF; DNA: TGTGCCAGCAGCCCCCCGGACAGGGAAACAGATACGCAGTATTTT
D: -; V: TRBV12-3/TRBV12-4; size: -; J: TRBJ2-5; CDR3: CASRKGTPETQYF; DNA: TGTGCCAGCAGAAAAGGGACTCCGGAGACCCAGTACTTC
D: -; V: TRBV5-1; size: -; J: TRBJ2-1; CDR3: CASSLTSSNEQFF; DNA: TGCGCCAGCAGCTTGACCAGTAGCAATGAGCAGTTCTTC
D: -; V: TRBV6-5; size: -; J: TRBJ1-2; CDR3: CASSWTAYGYTF; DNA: TGTGCCAGCAGCTGGACAGCCTATGGCTACACCTTC
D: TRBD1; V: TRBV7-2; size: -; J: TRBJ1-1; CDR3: CASSPGGGTEAFF; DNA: TGTGCCAGCAGCCCAGGGGGGGGCACTGAAGCTTTCTTT
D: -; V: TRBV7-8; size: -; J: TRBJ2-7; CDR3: CASSFAGEPTYEQYF; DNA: TGTGCCAGCAGCTTCGCAGGGGAACCTACCTACGAGCAGTACTTC
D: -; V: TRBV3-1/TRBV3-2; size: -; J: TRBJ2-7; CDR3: CASRGLEAYEQYF; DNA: TGTGCCAGCAGAGGATTGGAGGCCTACGAGCAGTACTTC
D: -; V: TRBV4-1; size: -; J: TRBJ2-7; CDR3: CASSQRSGTGSYEQYF; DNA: TGCGCCAGCAGCCAACGATCCGGGACTGGCTCCTACGAGCAGTACTTC
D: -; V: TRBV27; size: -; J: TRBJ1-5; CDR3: CASTPWATDFNQPQHF; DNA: TGTGCCAGCACCCCTTGGGCCACTGACTTTAATCAGCCCCAGCATTTT
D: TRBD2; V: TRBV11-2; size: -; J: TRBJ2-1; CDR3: CASSFPGLGYNEQFF; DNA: TGTGCCAGCAGCTTTCCGGGACTAGGGTACAATGAGCAGTTCTTC
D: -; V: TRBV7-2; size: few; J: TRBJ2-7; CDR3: CASSLRGVGEQYF; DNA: TGTGCCAGCAGCTTAAGGGGGGTAGGCGAGCAGTACTTC
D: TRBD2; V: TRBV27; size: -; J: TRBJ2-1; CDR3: CASSPARTRGYNEQFF; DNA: TGTGCCAGCAGCCCAGCTCGGACTAGGGGATACAATGAGCAGTTCTTC
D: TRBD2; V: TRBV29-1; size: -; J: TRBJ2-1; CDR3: CSAPGLAGGPREQFF; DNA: TGCAGCGCACCCGGACTAGCGGGAGGGCCGCGTGAGCAGTTCTTC
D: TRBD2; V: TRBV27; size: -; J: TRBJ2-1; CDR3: CASSLSKGGKLAGAPSSYNEQFF; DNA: TGTGCCAGCAGTTTATCGAAGGGGGGTAAACTAGCGGGAGCCCCGAGCTCCTACAATGAGCAGTTCTTC
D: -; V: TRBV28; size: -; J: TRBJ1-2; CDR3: CASSLGDNYGYTF; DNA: TGTGCCAGCAGTTTAGGGGATAACTATGGCTACACCTTC
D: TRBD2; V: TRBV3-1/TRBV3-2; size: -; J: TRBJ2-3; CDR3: CASRRTSGWGTDTQYF; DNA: TGTGCCAGCAGGAGGACTAGCGGGTGGGGCACAGATACGCAGTATTTT
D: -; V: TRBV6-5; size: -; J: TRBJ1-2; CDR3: CASSYSWGSYGYTF; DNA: TGTGCCAGCAGTTACTCGTGGGGAAGCTATGGCTACACCTTC
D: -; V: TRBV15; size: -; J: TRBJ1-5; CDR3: CATSSGPDRLLNQPQHF; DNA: TGTGCCACCAGCAGTGGTCCCGACAGGCTCTTGAATCAGCCCCAGCATTTT
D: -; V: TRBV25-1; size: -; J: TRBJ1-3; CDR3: CASSAGTTALFVYF; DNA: TGTGCCAGCAGTGCCGGGACGACAGCCCTATTCGTATATTTT
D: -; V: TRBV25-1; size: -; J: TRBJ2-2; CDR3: CASSLRGVTGELFF; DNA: TGTGCCAGCAGTCTAAGGGGAGTCACCGGGGAGCTGTTTTTT
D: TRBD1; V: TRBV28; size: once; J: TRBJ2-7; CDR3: CASRTGMSYEQYF; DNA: TGTGCCAGCAGGACAGGGATGAGCTACGAGCAGTACTTC